The 28 T cell receptor beta chains listed next were all sequenced from one sample in a study of cytomegalovirus exposure and HLA in healthy donors. The PCR ran on 60 Vbeta and 13 Jbeta primers. Produced via immunoSEQ multiplex PCR; TCRdb's table is partial and in-frame only. Its table records 200,000 to 250,000 clones. Sequencing was performed on PBMCs. These receptor sequences come from a woman in her 30s in good health and CMV-seropositive.

Turning to this clone: An end of the junction does not agree with germline; a read error may underlie this. This chain uses TRBV2 with TRBJ2-7; TRBD2 matches at 12 bases. This CDR3 is 13 amino acids long. Looked up from germline, CDR1 is SNHLY and CDR2 is FYNNEI. The CDR3 spells CANSTSGRQEQYF. Written as DNA, the CDR3 is TGTGCCAACAGTACTAGCGGGAGGCAAGAGCAGTACTTC.

The V and J genes are TRBV23-1 and TRBJ2-2, with TRBD1 as a possible D gene (6 bases). TRBV23-1 carries the ORF label, with uncertain function. This CDR3 contains 15 residues. V lost 0 bases, J lost 4 bases, and 9 bases lay in between. The CDR3 protein is CASSQSKGGTGELFF. CDR3 bases: TGCGCCAGCAGTCAATCCAAAGGGGGCACCGGGGAGCTGTTTTTT.

The chain joins TRBV6-1 to TRBJ2-5; D might be TRBD1 (8 bases). The CDR3 runs to 14 residues. Germline V lookup: CDR1 MNHNS, CDR2 SASEGT. V lost 5 bases, J lost 11 bases, and 21 bases lay in between. The CDR3 DNA reads as TGTGCCAGCAGTAATACAGGGGGGGGATATGAGCAGTACTTC. Translating gives CASSNTGGGYEQYF.

This rearrangement joins TRBV19 to TRBJ2-1; the match to TRBD2 covers 13 bases. CDR3 length equals 19 residues. Germline trimming cut 5 bases from V and 7 bases from J; bases unmatched to any gene: 17. CDR1 is LNHDA, CDR2 SQIVND, per germline (reference sequence). CDR3 in DNA: TGTGCCAGTAGTTTACGCTCCCGGACTAGCGGGAGCCTCGGAAATGAGCAGTTCTTC. It translates to CASSLRSRTSGSLGNEQFF.

The chain joins TRBV6-1 to TRBJ2-2; 7 bases are shared with TRBD1. CDR1 MNHNS and CDR2 SASEGT come from the germline V gene. The CDR3 consists of 16 residues. The trim removed 3 bases at V and 5 bases at J, leaving 9 bases unmatched. CDR3 DNA: TGTGCCAGCAGTGATCTTAGGGGGCGCTTAACCGGGGAGCTGTTTTTT. It is translated as CASSDLRGRLTGELFF.

The rearrangement uses TRBV5-1 and TRBJ1-1, with a tentative D call TRBD1 (5 bases). Germline values: CDR1 SGHRS, CDR2 YFSETQ. V dropped 4 bases and J dropped 5 bases, with 12 bases sitting between them. This CDR3 region has 13 residues. The CDR3 coding sequence is TGCGCCAGCAGCACTCAGGGAGGGACTGAAGCTTTCTTT. It specifies CASSTQGGTEAFF.

The V call is TRBV19, the J call TRBJ1-5, with D possibly matching TRBD1 (5 bases). Germline-derived CDR1 and CDR2 are LNHDA and SQIVND (reference sequence). This CDR3 spans 15 amino acids. V lost 9 bases and J lost 4, with 19 bases in between. The CDR3 region is CASNLQVLGNQPQHF. CDR3 nucleotides: TGTGCCAGCAATCTACAGGTGCTGGGGAATCAGCCCCAGCATTTT.

The V call is TRBV11-3, the J call TRBJ2-7; D is possibly TRBD1 (6 bases). The CDR3 sequence is 13 residues long. V lost 4 bases to trimming and J lost 2 bases, with 9 bases between them. The germline V gene encodes CDR1 SGHNT and CDR2 YENEEA. The CDR3 loop reads CASSSRDTYEQYF. Here the CDR3 DNA reads TGTGCCAGCAGCTCCCGGGACACCTACGAGCAGTACTTC.

A remark on this clone: This CDR3 is missing its conserved last phenylalanine or tryptophan, likely due to a read error. The genes are TRBV11-2 and TRBJ1-2; 9 positions match TRBD1. The CDR3 has 16 residues. The germline V gene has CDR1 SGHAT and CDR2 FQNNGV. The V gene end was trimmed by 6 bases and the J gene end by 4 bases; junction bases not matched to a gene: 12. The CDR3 DNA is TGTGCCAGCAGTCCTCCTCCGGGACAGGGACTCTATGGCTACACCCTC. Translation: CASSPPPGQGLYGYTL.

The gene calls are TRBV5-6 and TRBJ2-7, with D maybe TRBD2 (5 bases). The germline CDR1 and CDR2 sequences are SGHDT and YYEEEE. Trimming took 4 bases from V and 2 from J, leaving 7 bases between them. The CDR3 consists of 12 residues. CDR3 nucleotides: TGTGCCAGCAGCCTGAGGGCCTACGAGCAGTACTTC. Translation: CASSLRAYEQYF.

The chain couples TRBV18 to TRBJ2-3, with D possibly being TRBD2 (6 bases). Trimming stripped 0 bases from V and 2 bases from J, with 15 bases between. Per germline, CDR1 KGHSH and CDR2 LQKENI. The CDR3 length is 17 residues. This chain's CDR3 is CASSPPRGGEATDTQYF. In nucleotides, the CDR3 is TGTGCCAGCTCACCACCCCGGGGCGGGGAAGCCACAGATACGCAGTATTTT.

The chain employs TRBV20-1 and TRBJ1-4; unclear D gene. Germline V lookup: CDR1 DFQATT, CDR2 SNEGSKA (reference sequence). CDR3 length equals 10 residues. The CDR3 region has the DNA TGCAGCCTCGGTAACGAAAAACTGTTTTTT. Its protein is CSLGNEKLFF.

The chain uses TRBV6-5 and TRBJ2-1; no definite D call. The germline V gene encodes CDR1 MNHEY and CDR2 SVGAGI. The CDR3 runs 15 residues. V lost 0 bases, J lost 0 bases, and 6 bases lay in between. CDR3 residues: CASSYSTLSYNEQFF. Here the CDR3 DNA reads TGTGCCAGCAGTTACTCGACTCTCTCCTACAATGAGCAGTTCTTC.

V usage is TRBV5-6 and J usage is TRBJ2-7; TRBD1 agrees at 10 bases. Germline V gene lookup returns CDR1 SGHDT and CDR2 YYEEEE. Unmatched junction bases numbered 6, after V lost 4 bases and J lost 2 bases. CDR3 length: 15 amino acids. The CDR3 loop reads CASSARDRGAYEQYF. The CDR3 region has the DNA TGTGCCAGCAGCGCCAGGGACAGGGGAGCCTACGAGCAGTACTTC.

The rearrangement uses TRBV5-1 and TRBJ1-4; a weak D match, TRBD1 (6 bases). Trimming took 0 bases from V and 5 from J, leaving 11 bases between them. The CDR3 is 15 residues long. Germline-derived CDR1 and CDR2 are SGHRS and YFSETQ. As DNA, the CDR3 is TGCGCCAGCAGCTTGGCAGGGGCCGCCAATGAAAAACTGTTTTTT. This codes for CASSLAGAANEKLFF.

As concerns this clone: The sample has other DNA sequences that encode this CDR3 too. The chain employs TRBV19 and TRBJ1-1; D might be TRBD1 (5 bases). The germline V and J ends were trimmed by 1 base and 8 bases, with 11 bases remaining between them. CDR1 is LNHDA, CDR2 SQIVND, per germline (reference sequence). The CDR3 loop spans 13 amino acids. The CDR3 region is CASSIAQVREAFF. CDR3 in DNA: TGTGCCAGTAGTATAGCACAGGTCCGGGAAGCTTTCTTT.

The chain carries TRBV6-4 and TRBJ2-3; 12 bases agree with TRBD1. With 2 bases clipped from V and 7 bases from J, the junction kept 4 bases outside the gene matches. The CDR3 consists of 15 residues. Germline V gene data show CDR1 as MRHNA and CDR2 as SNTAGT. The CDR3 coding sequence is TGTGCCAGCAGTGACGGGACAGGGGGCGCGTATACGCAGTATTTT. This encodes CASSDGTGGAYTQYF.

The V and J genes are TRBV18 and TRBJ2-7; 10 bases are a match to TRBD2. Germline V gene lookup returns CDR1 KGHSH and CDR2 LQKENI. Trimming cost V 0 bases and J 5 bases; bases outside gene matches: 4. This CDR3 is built from 15 residues. The chain's CDR3 is CASSPPLAGEDEQYF. The CDR3 DNA sequence: TGTGCCAGCTCACCACCGCTAGCGGGAGAGGACGAGCAGTACTTC.

This chain joins TRBV5-1 and TRBJ1-1; no clear D gene. Trimming took off 0 bases at V and 4 bases at J, with 13 bases between the two ends. This CDR3 spans 15 amino acids. Germline CDR1 and CDR2: SGHRS and YFSETQ. CDR3 coding DNA: TGCGCCAGCAGCTTGGGTGGTTCTCCGGGCACTGAAGCTTTCTTT. Amino acid sequence: CASSLGGSPGTEAFF.

The chain combines TRBV29-1 with TRBJ1-1; 8 bases align to TRBD1. The ends lost 7 bases at V and 2 bases at J; junction bases unmatched: 3. CDR3 length: 12 residues. Germline assignment: CDR1 SQVTM and CDR2 ANQGSEA. The CDR3 protein is CSARGPNTEAFF. CDR3 sequence (DNA): TGCAGCGCCAGGGGGCCTAACACTGAAGCTTTCTTT.

The chain has TRBV6-5 and TRBJ1-1, with 10 bases lining up with TRBD1. The CDR3 is 16 amino acids. Germline CDR1 MNHEY, CDR2 SVGAGI. With V trimmed by 4 bases and J by 5 bases, 10 bases remained unmatched. CDR3 loop: CASSWSGQGVGTEAFF. In DNA form, the CDR3 reads TGTGCCAGCAGTTGGAGTGGACAGGGGGTTGGAACTGAAGCTTTCTTT.

CDR3 sequence (DNA): TGTGCCAGCAGTTTATCTGCAGGACTAGCGGGAGGTCCCGCCTACGAGCAGTACTTC. It specifies CASSLSAGLAGGPAYEQYF. This chain connects TRBV28 to TRBJ2-7, with 14 bases that match TRBD2. V was pared by 1 base and J by 2 bases, with 10 bases of the junction left unmatched. Germline V gene sequence: CDR1 MDHEN, CDR2 SYDVKM. CDR3 length: 19 residues.

Comments on this clone: Different DNA sequences within this sample yield the same CDR3. The chain links TRBV5-1 to TRBJ2-5; unclear D gene. CDR1 is SGHRS, CDR2 YFSETQ, per germline. The CDR3 runs 13 residues. V was clipped by 0 bases and J by 1 base, with 4 bases between them. The CDR3 protein is CASSLGSQETQYF. The CDR3 nucleotides are TGCGCCAGCAGCTTGGGCAGCCAAGAGACCCAGTACTTC.

J is TRBJ2-2 and V is TRBV4-1; weak D call: TRBD2 (5 bases). In germline, CDR1 is MGHRA, CDR2 YSYEKL. The CDR3 loop spans 16 amino acids. Trimming left V 1 base short and J 6 bases short, with 15 bases between. The CDR3 here is CASSQVPGVSAGELFF. The CDR3 DNA sequence: TGCGCCAGCAGCCAAGTCCCCGGGGTTAGCGCCGGGGAGCTGTTTTTT.

The V call is TRBV29-1, the J call TRBJ1-2; 12 bases are a match to TRBD1. Germline V CDR1 and CDR2: SQVTM, ANQGSEA. The CDR3 spans 18 residues. V trimming: 6 bases; J trimming: 8 bases; junction bases outside the gene matches: 22. The CDR3 loop reads CSVTFLPGQGANEMGYTF. CDR3 DNA sequence: TGCAGCGTAACTTTCCTGCCGGGACAGGGGGCTAATGAGATGGGCTACACCTTC.

The CDR3 loop reads CASSLVGADTGELFF. CDR3 DNA sequence: TGTGCCAGCAGCTTAGTAGGGGCGGACACCGGGGAGCTGTTTTTT. The chain couples TRBV7-6 to TRBJ2-2, with D perhaps TRBD1 (5 bases). V was shortened by 1 base and J by 3 bases, with 9 bases between the two germline ends. CDR1 is SGHVS, CDR2 FNYEAQ, per germline. This CDR3 has 15 amino acids.

This chain joins TRBV2 and TRBJ2-1; 7 bases map to TRBD1. Germline CDR1 and CDR2: SNHLY and FYNNEI. V lost 8 bases to trimming and J lost 1 base; unmatched junction nucleotides: 5. The CDR3 runs to 14 residues. The CDR3 DNA is TGTGCCAGCTGCCGGGACAGTTCCTACAATGAGCAGTTCTTC. It specifies CASCRDSSYNEQFF.

The chain couples TRBV5-1 to TRBJ2-2; 9 nucleotides agree with TRBD1. The CDR3 has 14 amino acids. The V and J ends lost 4 bases and 7 bases, in that order; junction bases with no gene match: 5. From germline, CDR1 is SGHRS and CDR2 YFSETQ. The DNA for the CDR3 is TGCGCCAGCAGCGCGGGACAGGGTCACGGGGAGCTGTTTTTT. This gives the protein CASSAGQGHGELFF.